These 30 T cell receptor beta chains were all obtained from the same sample, sequenced in a study of shared clonotypes between healthy human individuals. Some clones are missing from TCRdb's copy, which holds only in-frame ones; the method was immunoSEQ multiplex PCR. The repertoire has a few hundred thousand clones, around 97% of them found once; the top ten carry about 0.057%. The sequenced sample consisted of naive CD4+ T cells sorted from blood. Documented subset: CD45RA+ positively selected. Receptors originate from a woman aged 25-40 years in good health.

The rearrangement joins TRBV5-1 to TRBJ2-4, with no clear D. V was clipped by 0 bases and J by 0 bases, with 7 bases between them. The germline CDR1 and CDR2 sequences are SGHRS and YFSETQ. The CDR3 runs 15 residues. CDR3 sequence: CASSLGPVAKNIQYF. In DNA, the CDR3 is TGCGCCAGCAGCTTGGGTCCTGTAGCCAAAAACATTCAGTACTTC.

The chain combines TRBV5-1 with TRBJ2-5, with D unclear. The J call may not be correct, given that the DNA end is closer to TRBJ2-7. Germline V gene data show CDR1 as SGHRS and CDR2 as YFSETQ. The CDR3 has 14 residues. The DNA for the CDR3 is TGCGCCAGCAGCTCCATAGGTAGCTTCCACGAGCAGTACTTC. Protein sequence: CASSSIGSFHEQYF.

The rearrangement uses TRBV6-5 and TRBJ1-2, with TRBD1 matching over 7 bases. J was trimmed by 4 bases and V by 4 bases; bases with no gene match: 9. CDR1 and CDR2 (germline): MNHEY, SVGAGI. CDR3 length: 15 amino acids. Here the CDR3 reads CASSWGDRDLYGYTF. DNA for the CDR3: TGTGCCAGCAGTTGGGGCGACAGGGACCTCTATGGCTACACCTTC.

The chain links TRBV7-8 to TRBJ2-1; D remains ambiguous. Between the trimmed V and J ends, which lost 5 bases and 0 bases, there was a span of 11 bases. The V gene's germline CDR1 is SGHVS and CDR2 FQNEAQ. The CDR3 covers 15 residues. CDR3 loop: CASSLTGSSYNEQFF. The CDR3 DNA reads TGTGCCAGCAGCCTCACGGGTAGCTCCTACAATGAGCAGTTCTTC.

The chain employs TRBV10-2 and TRBJ2-2, with D hard to call. The CDR3 is 12 amino acids. Trimming took 3 bases from V and 5 from J, leaving 4 bases between them. The germline V gene has CDR1 WSHSY and CDR2 SAAADI. CDR3 sequence: CASSDLTGELFF. CDR3 DNA sequence: TGCGCCAGCAGTGATTTAACCGGGGAGCTGTTTTTT.

The rearrangement joins TRBV19 to TRBJ2-1, with 11 bases aligning to TRBD2. The germline gives CDR1 LNHDA, CDR2 SQIVND (reference sequence). V lost 5 bases, J lost 0 bases, and 12 bases stayed unmatched. CDR3 length: 19 residues. This chain's CDR3 is CASSGQRLAGRSSYNEQFF. CDR3 in DNA: TGTGCCAGTAGTGGACAGCGACTAGCGGGACGAAGCTCCTACAATGAGCAGTTCTTC.

V and J are TRBV28 and TRBJ2-7; 9 bases are shared with TRBD1. The CDR3 has 15 residues. CDR1 and CDR2 (germline): MDHEN, SYDVKM. J was trimmed by 1 base and V by 7 bases; bases with no gene match: 8. The chain's CDR3 is CASNPPGTGSYEQYF. The CDR3 DNA follows: TGTGCCAGCAACCCCCCCGGGACAGGGTCCTACGAGCAGTACTTC.

J is TRBJ2-7 and V is TRBV18; D gene unclear. The V and J ends lost 3 bases and 7 bases respectively, with 19 bases between them. CDR3 length: 15 amino acids. Germline V gene sequence: CDR1 KGHSH, CDR2 LQKENI. This CDR3 is CASSPGDPMSREQYF. The CDR3 region has the DNA TGTGCCAGCTCACCTGGAGACCCAATGTCACGGGAGCAGTACTTC.

The chain employs TRBV6-6 and TRBJ2-2; D tentatively fits TRBD1 or TRBD2 (5 bases each). From germline, CDR1 is MNHNY and CDR2 SVGAGI (reference sequence). V was pared by 6 bases and J by 3 bases, with 11 bases between. There are 14 residues in the CDR3. The CDR3 protein is CASSKRGDTGELFF. DNA of the CDR3: TGTGCCAGCAGCAAAAGAGGGGACACCGGGGAGCTGTTTTTT.

The J gene is TRBJ1-1, the V gene TRBV6-1; 9 bases map to TRBD1. CDR1 and CDR2 (germline): MNHNS, SASEGT. Trimming took 4 bases from V and 5 from J; bases not matched to a gene: 11. The CDR3 runs 16 residues. The CDR3 sequence: CASSAAGTGSGTEAFF. The DNA for the CDR3 is TGTGCCAGCAGTGCCGCCGGGACAGGGTCTGGTACTGAAGCTTTCTTT.

This chain uses TRBV11-2 with TRBJ2-4; no clear D gene. V lost 4 bases and J lost 5, with 12 bases in between. CDR1 and CDR2 from the germline V gene are SGHAT and FQNNGV. The CDR3 is 14 residues long. The CDR3 region has the DNA TGTGCCAGCAGCTCCCACTGGGTCCAAAACATTCAGTACTTC. It is translated as CASSSHWVQNIQYF.

This clone has a single count. The chain combines TRBV18 with TRBJ2-7, with D perhaps matching TRBD1 or TRBD2 (5 bases each). Germline V CDR1 and CDR2: KGHSH, LQKENI. This CDR3 spans 16 amino acids. The V end lost 0 bases, the J end lost 6 bases, and 18 bases lay between the germline ends. Here the CDR3 reads CASSPPGRSGTGEQYF. In DNA form, the CDR3 reads TGTGCCAGCTCACCACCGGGTAGGTCAGGGACGGGCGAGCAGTACTTC.

V and J are TRBV23-1 and TRBJ2-1, with D hard to call. TRBV23-1 is sorted into the ORF group, with uncertain function. The CDR3 has 14 residues. V was trimmed by 10 bases and J by 0 bases, leaving 13 bases between them. The CDR3 here is CANKWSSSYNEQFF. CDR3 coding DNA: TGCGCCAACAAATGGTCGAGCTCCTACAATGAGCAGTTCTTC.

The chain employs TRBV7-9 and TRBJ2-7, with D possibly being TRBD1 or TRBD2 (5 bases each). This CDR3 spans 15 amino acids. Trimming removed 5 bases from V and 8 bases from J, with 22 bases in between. Germline-derived CDR1 and CDR2 are SEHNR and FQNEAQ (reference sequence). CDR3 sequence (DNA): TGTGCCAGCAGCCACACCGGGACGGACGATACGAAGCAGTACTTC. This translates into CASSHTGTDDTKQYF.

This clone was picked up one time. The rearrangement uses TRBV7-9 and TRBJ1-4; maybe TRBD1 (5 bases). V was pared by 4 bases and J by 6 bases, with 15 bases between. The germline V gene has CDR1 SEHNR and CDR2 FQNEAQ (reference sequence). This CDR3 is 15 amino acids long. DNA for the CDR3: TGTGCCAGCAGCTCCCGGGGGAGGGAATATGAAAAACTGTTTTTT. This gives the protein CASSSRGREYEKLFF.

The chain couples TRBV11-2 to TRBJ2-1; 13 bases are shared with TRBD2. With 4 bases clipped from V and 4 bases from J, the junction kept 7 bases outside the gene matches. Per germline, CDR1 SGHAT and CDR2 FQNNGV. The CDR3 runs 17 residues. CDR3 sequence: CASSYTSGRADYNEQFF. DNA for the CDR3: TGTGCCAGCAGCTATACTAGCGGGAGGGCCGATTACAATGAGCAGTTCTTC.

The chain employs TRBV28 and TRBJ2-7; D remains unclear. The germline gives CDR1 MDHEN, CDR2 SYDVKM. The CDR3 loop spans 12 amino acids. Between the trimmed V and J ends, which lost 7 bases and 4 bases, there was a span of 11 bases. The CDR3 sequence: CASNTPEYEQYF. In DNA, the CDR3 is TGTGCCAGCAATACTCCCGAGTACGAGCAGTACTTC.

V usage is TRBV11-2 and J usage is TRBJ2-1; D unclear. Deletions cut 10 bases from V and 0 bases from J, with 16 bases between. Germline CDR1 reads SGHAT; CDR2 reads FQNNGV. CDR3 length equals 15 residues. DNA for the CDR3: TGTGCCACCTCGTCCCTCTCGCGCTCCTACAATGAGCAGTTCTTC. It codes for CATSSLSRSYNEQFF. Drawing the rest from reference TRBV11-2 and TRBJ2-1, the complete variable domain is EAGVAQSPRYKIIEKRQSVAFWCNPISGHATLYWYQQILGQGPKLLIQFQNNGVVDDSQLPKDRFSAERLKGVDSTLKIQPAKLEDSAVYLCATSSLSRSYNEQFFGPGTRLTVL.

CDR3 sequence (DNA): TGTGCCAGCAGCTTGAGCCACGGCAGACAAGAGACCCAGTACTTC. Its protein is CASSLSHGRQETQYF. V is TRBV5-4 and J is TRBJ2-5; no definite D call. V shed 1 base and J shed 2 bases, with 12 bases lying between them. Germline CDR1 reads SGHNT; CDR2 reads YYREEE (reference sequence). The CDR3 sequence is 15 residues long.

The chain carries TRBV19 and TRBJ2-1; D remains ambiguous. CDR1 is LNHDA and CDR2 is SQIVND in the germline V gene (reference sequence). The V and J ends lost 5 bases and 9 bases respectively, with 20 bases between them. There are 15 residues in the CDR3. The CDR3 spells CASSPPGPLTGEQFF. In DNA, the CDR3 is TGTGCCAGTAGTCCTCCGGGCCCTTTGACGGGTGAGCAGTTCTTC.

The rearrangement uses TRBV6-1 and TRBJ1-5; no firm D call. Trimming removed 6 bases at V and 3 bases at J, with 6 bases between. The CDR3 is made up of 12 amino acids. Germline V gene lookup returns CDR1 MNHNS and CDR2 SASEGT. For the CDR3, the DNA is TGTGCCAGCAGGGAAACCAATCAGCCCCAGCATTTT. It is translated as CASRETNQPQHF.

The rearrangement uses TRBV11-2 and TRBJ2-7; 7 bases align to TRBD2. The CDR3 is 15 residues long. Germline V gene lookup returns CDR1 SGHAT and CDR2 FQNNGV. The J segment lost 5 bases and the V segment lost 1 base, leaving 8 bases of the junction unmatched. In nucleotides, the CDR3 is TGTGCCAGCAGCTTAGGGGAGGGGCTAGCCCACGAGCAGTACTTC. This gives the protein CASSLGEGLAHEQYF.

This clone was counted a single time. The chain links TRBV28 to TRBJ2-1; 15 nucleotides align to TRBD2. V was clipped by 6 bases and J by 6 bases; unmatched bases: 9. The CDR3 is made up of 17 amino acids. Germline CDR1 MDHEN, CDR2 SYDVKM. The CDR3 sequence: CASSPSGTSGRLNEQFF. The CDR3, as DNA: TGTGCCAGCAGCCCATCCGGGACTAGCGGGAGGCTCAATGAGCAGTTCTTC.

The rearrangement joins TRBV5-1 to TRBJ2-7, with 9 bases aligning to TRBD2. There are 14 residues in the CDR3. Losses at the gene ends were 1 base for V and 3 bases for J; bases not matched to a gene: 2. From germline, CDR1 is SGHRS and CDR2 YFSETQ. The CDR3 DNA follows: TGCGCCAGCAGCTTGAGGACTAGCGACTACGAGCAGTACTTC. Translated: CASSLRTSDYEQYF.

V and J are TRBV7-3 and TRBJ2-3; D not resolved. The CDR3 is 12 amino acids. V lost 2 bases, J lost 9 bases, and 9 bases lay in between. CDR1 is SGHTA and CDR2 is FQGTGA in the germline V gene. CDR3 DNA sequence: TGTGCCAGCAGCTTATTGGGCTCGACGCAGTATTTT. Its protein is CASSLLGSTQYF. Looking up the rest from reference TRBV7-3 and TRBJ2-3 gives the full variable domain: GAGVSQTPSNKVTEKGKYVELRCDPISGHTALYWYRQSLGQGPEFLIYFQGTGAADDSGLPNDRFFAVRPEGSVSTLKIQRTERGDSAVYLCASSLLGSTQYFGPGTRLTVL.

This chain joins TRBV19 and TRBJ1-5, with no clear D. V was clipped by 5 bases and J by 7 bases, with 9 bases between them. Germline V lookup: CDR1 LNHDA, CDR2 SQIVND (reference sequence). The length of the CDR3 is 12 residues. In DNA, the CDR3 is TGTGCCAGTAGTCCGGACCACCAGCCCCAGCATTTT. Its translation: CASSPDHQPQHF.

This chain uses TRBV6-5 with TRBJ1-2; D is perhaps TRBD1 (6 bases). The CDR3 has 14 amino acids. Germline loops: CDR1 MNHEY, CDR2 SVGAGI. V lost 5 bases to trimming and J lost 3 bases, with 13 bases between them. The CDR3 loop reads CASSLQGFDYGYTF. CDR3 DNA: TGTGCCAGCAGTCTACAGGGTTTTGACTATGGCTACACCTTC.

The rearrangement uses TRBV2 and TRBJ1-2, with 7 bases fitting TRBD1. The CDR3 contains 18 residues. Germline V gene sequence: CDR1 SNHLY, CDR2 FYNNEI. V was clipped by 7 bases and J by 5 bases; unmatched bases: 22. CDR3 DNA: TGTGCCAGCACGCCAAGAGGGGGTTTTAACAGGGGAGCGTATGGCTACACCTTC. Protein product: CASTPRGGFNRGAYGYTF.

This chain links TRBV21-1 with TRBJ2-7; TRBD2 is the table's D call and was not checked against the DNA. TRBV21-1 is described as a pseudogene. This CDR3 contains 14 residues. The CDR3 spells CASSLSGRGNEQYF. CDR3 nucleotide sequence: TGTGCCAGCAGCCTTAGCGGGAGAGGGAACGAGCAGTACTTC.

The J gene is TRBJ1-5, the V gene TRBV19; 7 bases are shared with TRBD1. V gave up 7 bases and J gave up 4 bases; unmatched junction bases: 13. The CDR3 runs 16 residues. CDR1 is LNHDA and CDR2 is SQIVND in the germline V gene (reference sequence). The CDR3 nucleotides read TGTGCCAGTACCCCAAGGGGCGACAGGGAAAATCAGCCCCAGCATTTT. This encodes CASTPRGDRENQPQHF.